Only one count was recorded for the clone carrying this T cell receptor beta chain. The CDR3 runs 13 residues. V dropped 0 bases and J dropped 9 bases, with 10 bases sitting between them. CDR1 and CDR2 (germline): SGDLS, YYNGEE. The data stem from a study of chemoradiotherapy in HPV16-positive cancers. Libraries were prepared by immunoSEQ multiplex PCR; TCRdb keeps only in-frame clonotypes and omits some of them. The data show more than 12,000 clones, about 90% seen once. The starting material was blood, obtained from a patient who underwent chemoradiotherapy. This TCR was recovered from a human donor with HPV-associated anogenital cancer. The gene calls are TRBV9 and TRBJ1-3; D perhaps matches TRBD1 (5 bases). The CDR3 is CASSVGREGTIYF. In DNA form, the CDR3 reads TGTGCCAGCAGCGTAGGCAGGGAGGGCACCATATATTTT.